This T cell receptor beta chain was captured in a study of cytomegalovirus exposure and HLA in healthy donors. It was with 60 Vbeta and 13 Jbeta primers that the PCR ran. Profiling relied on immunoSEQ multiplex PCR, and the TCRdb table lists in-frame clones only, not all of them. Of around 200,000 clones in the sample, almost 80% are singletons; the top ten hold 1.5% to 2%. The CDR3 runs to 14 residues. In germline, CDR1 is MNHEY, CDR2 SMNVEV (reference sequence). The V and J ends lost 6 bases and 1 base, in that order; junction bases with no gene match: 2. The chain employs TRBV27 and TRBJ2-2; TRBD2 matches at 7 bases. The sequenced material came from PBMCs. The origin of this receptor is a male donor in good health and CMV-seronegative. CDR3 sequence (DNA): TGTGCCAGCAGCGCGGGGGTGAACACCGGGGAGCTGTTTTTT. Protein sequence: CASSAGVNTGELFF.